One and the same sample provided the 22 T cell receptor beta chains below, sequenced in a study of blood T cell repertoires in COVID-19. Profiling relied on immunoSEQ multiplex PCR, and the TCRdb table lists in-frame clones only, not all of them. The sample has approximately 290,000 clones, around 82% seen once. The sample was peripheral blood. The receptor source for this set is a person between 70 and 80 years old with COVID-19, enrolled during active disease.

The chain employs TRBV6-6 and TRBJ2-1; 16 positions agree with TRBD2. V shed 5 bases and J 2 bases; nucleotides not matched to a gene: 9. The CDR3 is 19 amino acids. The V gene's germline CDR1 is MNHNY and CDR2 SVGAGI (reference sequence). Written as DNA, the CDR3 is TGTGCCAGCAGTCCCCAGGGACTAGCGGGGGGGGTAGCCTACAATGAGCAGTTCTTC. Translated: CASSPQGLAGGVAYNEQFF.

V usage is TRBV6-1 and J usage is TRBJ1-1; the D gene is possibly TRBD1 (6 bases). The germline V and J ends were trimmed by 1 base and 6 bases, with 6 bases remaining between them. The germline gives CDR1 MNHNS, CDR2 SASEGT. The CDR3 totals 12 residues. The CDR3 region is CASSEGTAEAFF. DNA of the CDR3: TGTGCCAGCAGTGAAGGGACAGCTGAAGCTTTCTTT.

This chain links TRBV5-1 with TRBJ2-7; TRBD1 agrees at 8 bases. This CDR3 spans 15 amino acids. Germline V gene lookup returns CDR1 SGHRS and CDR2 YFSETQ. The trim removed 0 bases at V and 3 bases at J, leaving 5 bases unmatched. CDR3 in amino acids: CASSLAGTGLYEQYF. CDR3 DNA sequence: TGCGCCAGCAGCTTGGCCGGGACAGGACTCTACGAGCAGTACTTC.

The CDR3 sequence is CASSQGGQGIEKLFF. DNA for the CDR3: TGCGCCAGCAGCCAAGGGGGACAGGGTATTGAAAAACTGTTTTTT. The chain is built from TRBV4-1 and TRBJ1-4; 9 bases agree with TRBD1. V shed 1 base and J 7 bases; nucleotides not matched to a gene: 4. The V gene's germline CDR1 is MGHRA and CDR2 YSYEKL. The CDR3 extends over 15 amino acids.

The rearrangement joins TRBV5-1 to TRBJ2-7, with 7 bases fitting TRBD1. The CDR3 is 16 amino acids. Germline values: CDR1 SGHRS, CDR2 YFSETQ. J lost 1 base, V lost 0 bases, and 7 bases had no gene match. CDR3 amino acids: CASSLGGQRGSYEQYF. For the CDR3, the DNA is TGCGCCAGCAGCTTGGGGGGACAGAGGGGTTCCTACGAGCAGTACTTC.

The V call is TRBV18, the J call TRBJ2-7, with TRBD2 matching over 7 bases. The CDR3 is 14 amino acids. Germline V lookup: CDR1 KGHSH, CDR2 LQKENI. J was trimmed by 3 bases and V by 2 bases; bases with no gene match: 4. The CDR3 protein is CASSPGLGGYEQYF. CDR3 in DNA: TGTGCCAGCTCACCAGGACTAGGAGGCTACGAGCAGTACTTC.

The J gene is TRBJ2-3, the V gene TRBV7-9; D is perhaps TRBD2 (6 bases). Germline CDR1 reads SEHNR; CDR2 reads FQNEAQ (reference sequence). The CDR3 loop spans 19 amino acids. The V end was cut by 2 bases, the J end by 2 bases, with 23 bases between. CDR3: CASSLYFVGGLASTDTQYF. The DNA for the CDR3 is TGTGCCAGCAGCTTATATTTCGTGGGGGGACTCGCCTCCACAGATACGCAGTATTTT.

The V and J genes are TRBV6-5 and TRBJ1-5, with D perhaps matching TRBD1 (5 bases). Germline loops: CDR1 MNHEY, CDR2 SVGAGI. The CDR3 consists of 16 residues. Trimming stripped 0 bases from V and 0 bases from J, with 9 bases between. The CDR3 here is CASSYSGRDSNQPQHF. The DNA of the CDR3 is TGTGCCAGCAGTTACTCGGGCAGGGATAGCAATCAGCCCCAGCATTTT.

The V gene is TRBV2, the J gene TRBJ1-1; D is possibly TRBD1 (6 bases). The CDR3 has 15 amino acids. Trimming pared 5 bases from V and 1 base from J, leaving 14 bases between. Germline CDR1 and CDR2: SNHLY and FYNNEI. The CDR3 sequence: CASSILQGPNTEAFF. The CDR3 nucleotides read TGTGCCAGCAGTATCTTACAGGGACCGAACACTGAAGCTTTCTTT. Combining the CDR3 with reference TRBV2 and TRBJ1-1 gives the whole variable domain EPEVTQTPSHQVTQMGQEVILRCVPISNHLYFYWYRQILGQKVEFLVSFYNNEISEKSEIFDDQFSVERPDGSNFTLKIRSTKLEDSAMYFCASSILQGPNTEAFFGQGTRLTVV.

J is TRBJ2-1 and V is TRBV13, with D maybe TRBD1 (6 bases). There are 16 residues in the CDR3. Trimming cost V 2 bases and J 4 bases, with 15 bases left between them. The germline V gene encodes CDR1 PRHDT and CDR2 FYEKMQ (reference sequence). The CDR3 loop reads CASSLQGPSGYNEQFF. In DNA form, the CDR3 reads TGTGCCAGCAGCTTACAGGGGCCCTCAGGGTACAATGAGCAGTTCTTC.

This chain's CDR3 is CASRDPGLAGGATYNEQFF. In DNA form, the CDR3 reads TGTGCCAGCAGGGATCCGGGACTAGCGGGAGGGGCGACCTACAATGAGCAGTTCTTC. V is TRBV7-6 and J is TRBJ2-1; TRBD2 matches 16 bases. The germline V gene has CDR1 SGHVS and CDR2 FNYEAQ. This CDR3 spans 19 amino acids. Trimming took 6 bases from V and 2 from J; bases not matched to a gene: 10.

The J gene is TRBJ2-1, the V gene TRBV6-5; the D gene is possibly TRBD1 (5 bases). Trimming stripped 6 bases from V and 8 bases from J, with 20 bases between. The CDR3 totals 15 residues. In germline, CDR1 is MNHEY, CDR2 SVGAGI. CDR3 residues: CASSPRGLGVHEQFF. The CDR3 DNA is TGTGCCAGCAGCCCCCGCGGTCTAGGGGTCCATGAGCAGTTCTTC.

The chain has TRBV28 and TRBJ1-1, with 11 bases lining up with TRBD1. CDR3 length: 13 amino acids. CDR1 and CDR2 from the germline V gene are MDHEN and SYDVKM. Losses at the gene ends were 9 bases for V and 3 bases for J; bases not matched to a gene: 3. The CDR3 DNA sequence: TGTGCCAGTGTGGGACAGGGGGACACTGAAGCTTTCTTT. Encoded protein: CASVGQGDTEAFF.

DNA for the CDR3: TGCAGCGTTGCCCCAGGGTCAGCCTACAATGAGCAGTTCTTC. Encoded protein: CSVAPGSAYNEQFF. The chain couples TRBV29-1 to TRBJ2-1; tentative D call: TRBD1 (5 bases). The V gene's germline CDR1 is SQVTM and CDR2 ANQGSEA. CDR3 length: 14 amino acids. Trimming removed 4 bases from V and 2 bases from J, with 12 bases in between.

This clone has more than one count but fewer than ten. V and J are TRBV6-2 or TRBV6-3 and TRBJ2-1, with D tentatively TRBD2 (6 bases). V lost 3 bases, J lost 8 bases, and 26 bases lay in between. The CDR3 has 18 amino acids. Germline V CDR1 and CDR2: MNHEY, SVGEGT. DNA of the CDR3: TGTGCCAGCAGTTATCTCTTGGCTCTAGCCACCCCGGGGGATGAGCAGTTCTTC. Protein product: CASSYLLALATPGDEQFF.

J is TRBJ1-5 and V is TRBV29-1; 7 bases agree with TRBD1. The CDR3 covers 14 residues. Germline values: CDR1 SQVTM, CDR2 ANQGSEA. The V gene end was trimmed by 7 bases and the J gene end by 3 bases; junction bases not matched to a gene: 9. CDR3 loop: CSASTGTYNQPQHF. The CDR3 nucleotides are TGCAGCGCCTCGACAGGGACCTACAATCAGCCCCAGCATTTT.

V gene TRBV7-9 combines with J gene TRBJ1-6; D is uncertain. Germline assignment: CDR1 SEHNR and CDR2 FQNEAQ (reference sequence). Trimming removed 7 bases at V and 10 bases at J, with 14 bases between. The CDR3 totals 13 residues. The CDR3 here is CASTPGNTSPLHF. In DNA form, the CDR3 reads TGTGCCAGCACCCCCGGGAATACCTCACCCCTCCACTTT. The full variable domain, its missing parts supplied by reference TRBV7-9 and TRBJ1-6, is DTGVSQNPRHKITKRGQNVTFRCDPISEHNRLYWYRQTLGQGPEFLTYFQNEAQLEKSRLLSDRFSAERPKGSFSTLEIQRTEQGDSAMYLCASTPGNTSPLHFGNGTRLTVT.

The chain carries TRBV29-1 and TRBJ2-1; TRBD2 matches at 11 bases. The germline V gene has CDR1 SQVTM and CDR2 ANQGSEA. The CDR3 sequence is 16 residues long. The V and J ends lost 7 bases and 5 bases, in that order; junction bases with no gene match: 13. CDR3: CSGEGETSGMDNEQFF. In DNA form, the CDR3 reads TGCAGCGGCGAGGGGGAGACTAGCGGGATGGACAATGAGCAGTTCTTC.

On this clone: The sample holds other DNA sequences that translate to the same CDR3. V is TRBV9 and J is TRBJ1-1; D is unresolved. V was clipped by 0 bases and J by 0 bases, with 9 bases between them. CDR3 length: 15 amino acids. Germline V gene sequence: CDR1 SGDLS, CDR2 YYNGEE. The CDR3 nucleotides read TGTGCCAGCAGCGTAGTATCCGGGTTGAACACTGAAGCTTTCTTT. Translation gives CASSVVSGLNTEAFF.

The chain couples TRBV19 to TRBJ2-7, with a possible D match to TRBD2 (5 bases). V lost 6 bases, J lost 2 bases, and 20 bases lay in between. This CDR3 has 16 residues. Per the germline V gene, CDR1 is LNHDA and CDR2 is SQIVND (reference sequence). The CDR3 is CASRRSRQAATYEQYF. CDR3 DNA sequence: TGTGCCAGTAGAAGGTCCCGACAAGCGGCAACCTACGAGCAGTACTTC.

The CDR3 spells CATSVGGRGNQPQHF. DNA for the CDR3: TGTGCCACCAGTGTGGGGGGGCGCGGCAATCAGCCCCAGCATTTT. The genes are TRBV24-1 and TRBJ1-5, with a possible D match to TRBD1 (6 bases). This CDR3 contains 15 residues. V lost 5 bases and J lost 2, with 12 bases in between. Germline V gives CDR1 KGHDR, CDR2 SFDVKD.

The chain couples TRBV4-3 to TRBJ1-1; D is unclear. CDR1 and CDR2 from the germline V gene are LGHNA and YSLEER. Trimming pared 3 bases from V and 8 bases from J, leaving 7 bases between. This CDR3 comprises 11 residues. The CDR3 DNA sequence: TGCGCCAGCAGCCATAGAGAGGAAGCTTTCTTT. This translates into CASSHREEAFF.